The T cell receptor (beta chain) under discussion was sequenced for a study of shared clonotypes between healthy human individuals. Study results and caveats: It was the non-shared clonotypes that had lower generation probabilities than clonotypes shared by all four donors. Even with large depth, rarefaction showed that sorted-subset sequencing was incomplete. Among donors, sharing of clonotypes was expected to be affected by sequencing depth.

The assay was immunoSEQ multiplex PCR, and TCRdb's table has in-frame clones only and misses some. The sample has about 2.3 million clones, 80% to 95% seen once. Trimming cost V 4 bases and J 6 bases, with 9 bases left between them. Germline CDR1 is SQVTM and CDR2 is ANQGSEA. The CDR3 spans 11 residues. Remarks on this clone: Its antigen is unidentified.

V usage is TRBV29-1 and J usage is TRBJ2-5; D unresolved. What was sequenced was naive CD4+ T cells from PBMCs. Stated subset: CD45RA+ positively selected. The TCR was taken from a man in his late teens or twenties in good health. Some clones in this sample may be carry-over from other donors' samples. CDR3 in DNA: TGCAGCGTTGGGGCGCCTCAGACCCAGTACTTC. Translating gives CSVGAPQTQYF.